Below are 9 T cell receptor beta chains sequenced from a single sample in a study of T cell repertoires in cytomegalovirus infection. Each CDR3 protein gets one entry after TCRdb re-called the reads with MiXCR. This sample yields roughly 800,000 distinct CDR3 sequences, of which about 29% are seen a single time; under 15% belongs to the top ten. Their antigens are not known. Specimen: cultured CD8+ T cells from PBMCs, collected from culture after CMV antigen stimulation. Every receptor here comes from a human donor in good health (CMV status not recorded). Some clones in this sample may be carry-over from other donors' samples.

This chain joins TRBV5-8 and TRBJ2-7; possibly TRBD2 for D (6 bases). The V gene lost 0 bases and the J gene lost 0 bases, with 7 bases spanning the gap. The germline V gene encodes CDR1 SGHTS and CDR2 YDEGEE. The CDR3 consists of 14 residues. CDR3 sequence reads: CASSLGGASYEQYV. Here the CDR3 DNA reads TGTGCCAGCAGCTTGGGCGGGGCCTCCTACGAGCAGTACGTC.

The chain recombines TRBV19 with TRBJ2-7; TRBD1 matches 9 bases. Germline V gene data show CDR1 as LNHDA and CDR2 as SQIVND (reference sequence). The trim removed 5 bases at V and 5 bases at J, leaving 10 bases unmatched. CDR3 length equals 15 residues. Here the CDR3 DNA reads TGTGCCAGTAGTTTACAGGGGGCCTATCTCCACGAGCAGTACTTC. Protein: CASSLQGAYLHEQYF.

This clonotype has a handful of counts. The chain combines TRBV2 with TRBJ1-1; D remains unclear. Trimming stripped 3 bases from V and 1 base from J, with 9 bases between. Germline CDR1 and CDR2: SNHLY and FYNNEI. The length of the CDR3 is 14 residues. CDR3 nucleotide sequence: TGTGCCAGCAGTGATCCCCGATCGAACACTGAAGCTTTCTTT. Its protein is CASSDPRSNTEAFF. Complete variable domain (other parts from reference TRBV2 and TRBJ1-1): EPEVTQTPSHQVTQMGQEVILRCVPISNHLYFYWYRQILGQKVEFLVSFYNNEISEKSEIFDDQFSVERPDGSNFTLKIRSTKLEDSAMYFCASSDPRSNTEAFFGQGTRLTVV.

The chain combines TRBV19 with TRBJ2-5; TRBD1 agrees at 8 bases. Per germline, CDR1 LNHDA and CDR2 SQIVND (reference sequence). This CDR3 has 18 residues. Trimming took 3 bases from V and 2 from J; bases not matched to a gene: 14. The CDR3 region has the DNA TGTGCCAGTAGTATCTCTGTTTCCGGGACAGGCTTTCAAGAGACCCAGTACTTC. Protein: CASSISVSGTGFQETQYF.

The V and J genes are TRBV6-5 and TRBJ1-5; D is unresolved. The germline V and J ends were trimmed by 0 bases and 0 bases, with 15 bases remaining between them. There are 18 residues in the CDR3. The germline V gene encodes CDR1 MNHEY and CDR2 SVGAGI. CDR3 DNA: TGTGCCAGCAGTTACTCGTCACCATGGGGAAGTAGCAATCAGCCCCAGCATTTT. This encodes CASSYSSPWGSSNQPQHF.

The chain recombines TRBV7-9 with TRBJ1-5; no reliable D call. Germline CDR1 reads SEHNR; CDR2 reads FQNEAQ (reference sequence). The length of the CDR3 is 12 residues. V lost 4 bases, J lost 10 bases, and 11 bases lay in between. Here the CDR3 reads CASSSGRSPQHF. The CDR3, as DNA: TGTGCCAGCAGCTCAGGACGTTCTCCCCAGCATTTT.

The chain carries TRBV6-5 and TRBJ2-5; either TRBD1 or TRBD2 may fit D (5 bases each). The germline V gene encodes CDR1 MNHEY and CDR2 SVGAGI. This CDR3 has 12 amino acids. The ends were cut back, 6 bases at V and 5 bases at J, with 10 bases in the middle. CDR3 bases: TGTGCCAGCAGGGACTGGGGGGAGACCCAGTACTTC. The encoded protein is CASRDWGETQYF.

This clonotype was seen only a few times. The rearrangement joins TRBV12-3 or TRBV12-4 to TRBJ1-1; D remains unclear. The CDR3 has 17 amino acids. V gave up 4 bases and J gave up 0 bases, with 18 bases separating them. The CDR3 DNA follows: TGTGCCAGCAGTTCCTTGCTGCCTACTGCCTTGAACACTGAAGCTTTCTTT. It yields the protein CASSSLLPTALNTEAFF.

J is TRBJ2-2 and V is TRBV9; maybe TRBD2 (5 bases). Germline V lookup: CDR1 SGDLS, CDR2 YYNGEE. Trimming left V 1 base short and J 0 bases short, with 13 bases between. CDR3 length: 17 amino acids. The CDR3 bases are TGTGCCAGCAGCGTAAGGACTGAGATCGCGAACACCGGGGAGCTGTTTTTT. Residues: CASSVRTEIANTGELFF.